Listed here are 29 T cell receptor beta chains from one sample, sequenced in a study of blood T cell repertoires in COVID-19. Assay used: immunoSEQ multiplex PCR; TCRdb lists only in-frame clones, some missing. The data show about 48,000 clones, with 65% to 90% seen just once and 2.5% to 3% held by the top ten. The specimen was peripheral blood. The source of these receptors is a woman of 80 years or more with acute or convalescent COVID-19.

The chain has TRBV5-4 and TRBJ1-5; 7 nucleotides agree with TRBD1. The CDR3 contains 14 residues. Germline V CDR1 and CDR2: SGHNT, YYREEE (reference sequence). The V gene end was trimmed by 5 bases and the J gene end by 6 bases; junction bases not matched to a gene: 8. The CDR3 DNA is TGTGCCAGCAGTTCAGGAGGGGGCGGTCAGCCCCAGCATTTT. Residues: CASSSGGGGQPQHF.

The chain employs TRBV5-6 and TRBJ1-2; D unresolved. There are 15 residues in the CDR3. Trimming left V 0 bases short and J 8 bases short, with 17 bases between. The germline CDR1 and CDR2 sequences are SGHDT and YYEEEE. The CDR3 here is CASSLAQVTPLGYTF. CDR3 in DNA: TGTGCCAGCAGCTTGGCGCAGGTTACACCCTTGGGCTACACCTTC. Filled out from reference TRBV5-6 and TRBJ1-2, the complete variable domain reads DAGVTQSPTHLIKTRGQQVTLRCSPKSGHDTVSWYQQALGQGPQFIFQYYEEEERQRGNFPDRFSGHQFPNYSSELNVNALLLGDSALYLCASSLAQVTPLGYTFGSGTRLTVV.

The chain links TRBV19 to TRBJ2-2, with 7 bases aligning to TRBD1. CDR1 and CDR2 (germline): LNHDA, SQIVND (reference sequence). The CDR3 is made up of 18 amino acids. The J segment lost 0 bases and the V segment lost 1 base, leaving 8 bases of the junction unmatched. The DNA for the CDR3 is TGTGCCAGTAGTATAGGGGGAGAAGGACAGGCGAACACCGGGGAGCTGTTTTTT. It translates to CASSIGGEGQANTGELFF.

The chain recombines TRBV29-1 with TRBJ1-2; a weak D match, TRBD1 (5 bases). V shed 7 bases and J shed 6 bases, with 18 bases lying between them. Germline V gene lookup returns CDR1 SQVTM and CDR2 ANQGSEA. The CDR3 runs to 13 residues. CDR3 loop: CSAQGSLKDGYTF. CDR3 nucleotides: TGCAGCGCCCAGGGCTCCCTTAAGGATGGCTACACCTTC. The whole variable domain, remainder taken from reference TRBV29-1 and TRBJ1-2, is SAVISQKPSRDICQRGTSLTIQCQVDSQVTMMFWYRQQPGQSLTLIATANQGSEATYESGFVIDKFPISRPNLTFSTLTVSNMSPEDSSIYLCSAQGSLKDGYTFGSGTRLTVV.

The rearrangement uses TRBV5-4 and TRBJ2-5; TRBD1 matches at 8 bases. CDR3 length: 15 amino acids. V shed 4 bases and J 6 bases; nucleotides not matched to a gene: 11. Germline V gene sequence: CDR1 SGHNT, CDR2 YYREEE (reference sequence). The CDR3 spells CASSPTTGEEQTQYF. The CDR3, as DNA: TGTGCCAGCAGCCCCACGACAGGGGAGGAGCAGACCCAGTACTTC.

V and J are TRBV3-1 (or the pseudogene TRBV3-2) and TRBJ1-6, with 10 positions matching TRBD1. CDR1 and CDR2 (germline): LGHDT, YNNKEL (reference sequence). The J segment lost 11 bases and the V segment lost 3 bases, leaving 4 bases of the junction unmatched. The CDR3 contains 14 residues. CDR3 sequence: CASSQGTGEAPLHF. The CDR3 DNA is TGTGCCAGCAGCCAGGGGACAGGGGAAGCACCCCTCCACTTT.

The V gene is TRBV5-4, the J gene TRBJ1-2, with a possible D match to TRBD1 (5 bases). V lost 7 bases, J lost 7 bases, and 23 bases lay in between. CDR3 length: 15 residues. Germline CDR1 SGHNT, CDR2 YYREEE (reference sequence). This CDR3 is CASFRPDRVGGGYTF. The CDR3 DNA reads TGTGCCAGCTTCCGCCCCGACCGGGTCGGGGGTGGCTACACCTTC.

This clone has only one observation. The rearrangement uses TRBV7-2 and TRBJ1-1, with 8 bases that match TRBD1. This CDR3 is 15 amino acids long. V shed 0 bases and J 9 bases; nucleotides not matched to a gene: 9. The germline gives CDR1 SGHTA, CDR2 FQGNSA. DNA of the CDR3: TGTGCCAGCAGCTTAGCCGGGACAGGAGGGCGGAAAGCTTTCTTT. Its translation: CASSLAGTGGRKAFF.

The chain combines TRBV6-5 with TRBJ1-2; D call uncertain. CDR1 MNHEY and CDR2 SVGAGI come from the germline V gene. The CDR3 is 14 residues long. V was shortened by 0 bases and J by 7 bases, with 12 bases between the two germline ends. DNA of the CDR3: TGTGCCAGCAGTTACTCCCCGGAGGCGGGTGGCTACACCTTC. This codes for CASSYSPEAGGYTF.

V is TRBV7-2 and J is TRBJ2-1; the D is unclear. The CDR3 extends over 13 amino acids. Looked up from germline, CDR1 is SGHTA and CDR2 is FQGNSA. V lost 0 bases to trimming and J lost 8 bases, with 8 bases between them. The CDR3 region is CASSLARVYEQFF. The CDR3 coding sequence is TGTGCCAGCAGCTTAGCGAGAGTCTATGAGCAGTTCTTC. Full variable domain (remainder filled in from reference TRBV7-2 and TRBJ2-1): GAGVSQSPSNKVTEKGKDVELRCDPISGHTALYWYRQSLGQGLEFLIYFQGNSAPDKSGLPSDRFSAERTGGSVSTLTIQRTQQEDSAVYLCASSLARVYEQFFGPGTRLTVL.

The chain employs TRBV30 and TRBJ1-2, with 9 bases that match TRBD1. The trim removed 3 bases at V and 2 bases at J, leaving 10 bases unmatched. The CDR3 has 16 residues. In germline, CDR1 is GTSNPN, CDR2 SVGIG (reference sequence). CDR3 DNA sequence: TGTGCCTGGAGGCCCGGAACAGGGGGCGCGAACTATGGCTACACCTTC. Protein sequence: CAWRPGTGGANYGYTF.

The chain employs TRBV2 and TRBJ1-6; TRBD1 matches at 7 bases. The length of the CDR3 is 16 residues. The germline CDR1 and CDR2 sequences are SNHLY and FYNNEI. V trimming: 2 bases; J trimming: 3 bases; junction bases outside the gene matches: 4. CDR3 in amino acids: CASSESAGGYNSPLHF. The CDR3 DNA reads as TGTGCCAGCAGTGAATCGGCAGGGGGCTATAATTCACCCCTCCACTTT.

The chain has TRBV2 and TRBJ2-7; possible D gene TRBD1, 5 bases. Trimming took 3 bases from V and 0 from J, leaving 12 bases between them. The CDR3 sequence is 15 residues long. In germline, CDR1 is SNHLY, CDR2 FYNNEI. The CDR3 is CASSDLDTSSYEQYF. CDR3 nucleotide sequence: TGTGCCAGCAGTGACCTGGACACGAGCTCCTACGAGCAGTACTTC.

The genes are TRBV4-1 and TRBJ2-2, with a weak D call TRBD1 (5 bases). V was clipped by 3 bases and J by 1 base, with 9 bases between them. Germline V gene sequence: CDR1 MGHRA, CDR2 YSYEKL. The CDR3 extends over 15 amino acids. The CDR3 nucleotides read TGCGCCAGCAGCCACCTCGGACAGAACACCGGGGAGCTGTTTTTT. Its protein product is CASSHLGQNTGELFF.

The chain joins TRBV5-1 to TRBJ1-5, with TRBD1 matching over 9 bases. CDR1 is SGHRS, CDR2 YFSETQ, per germline. V lost 4 bases to trimming and J lost 9 bases; unmatched junction nucleotides: 5. The CDR3 extends over 13 amino acids. As DNA, the CDR3 is TGCGCCAGCAGCCCGGACAGGGGTCCGCCCCAGCATTTT. This encodes CASSPDRGPPQHF.

CDR3 nucleotides: TGTGCCAGCAGCTCACAGGGGGAGAACACTGAAGCTTTCTTT. It specifies CASSSQGENTEAFF. The genes are TRBV7-9 and TRBJ1-1; TRBD1 matches at 8 bases. The CDR3 has 14 amino acids. Trimming cost V 4 bases and J 1 base; bases outside gene matches: 2. CDR1 is SEHNR and CDR2 is FQNEAQ in the germline V gene (reference sequence).

This chain connects TRBV10-2 to TRBJ1-1; 11 nucleotides match TRBD1. The CDR3 is 18 residues long. V lost 1 base and J lost 4; bases outside the gene matches: 11. In germline, CDR1 is WSHSY, CDR2 SAAADI. The CDR3 spells CASSEFVRTGGAGTEAFF. As DNA, the CDR3 is TGCGCCAGCAGTGAGTTCGTAAGGACAGGGGGCGCGGGCACTGAAGCTTTCTTT.

V is TRBV11-2 and J is TRBJ2-2, with 8 bases matching TRBD1. Per germline, CDR1 SGHAT and CDR2 FQNNGV. The V gene end was trimmed by 0 bases and the J gene end by 5 bases; junction bases not matched to a gene: 5. This CDR3 has 16 residues. The CDR3 is CASSLDARGLTGELFF. CDR3 DNA: TGTGCCAGCAGCTTAGATGCCAGGGGGCTAACCGGGGAGCTGTTTTTT.

This clone was counted once. V gene TRBV28 combines with J gene TRBJ1-3, with a weak D call TRBD1 (5 bases). This CDR3 has 14 amino acids. Trimming removed 7 bases at V and 4 bases at J, with 14 bases between. In germline, CDR1 is MDHEN, CDR2 SYDVKM. This CDR3 reads CASMTSGLGNTIYF. The CDR3 nucleotides read TGTGCCAGCATGACCTCAGGGTTAGGAAACACCATATATTTT.

This chain connects TRBV7-9 to TRBJ2-1, with D possibly TRBD1 on 6 matching bases. CDR1 is SEHNR and CDR2 is FQNEAQ in the germline V gene (reference sequence). V was shortened by 5 bases and J by 0 bases, with 14 bases between the two germline ends. The CDR3 consists of 16 residues. CDR3 protein: CASSPGTPSSYNEQFF. CDR3 in DNA: TGTGCCAGCAGCCCCGGGACACCGAGCTCCTACAATGAGCAGTTCTTC.

This chain joins TRBV6-5 and TRBJ2-3, with unresolved D. V lost 6 bases, J lost 6 bases, and 7 bases lay in between. The V gene's germline CDR1 is MNHEY and CDR2 SVGAGI. The CDR3 runs to 11 residues. The CDR3 DNA is TGTGCCAGCAGGCGAAAGGATACGCAGTATTTT. Translated, it gives CASRRKDTQYF.

The chain couples TRBV7-2 to TRBJ2-1, with D tentatively TRBD1 (7 bases). V lost 5 bases to trimming and J lost 12 bases, with 20 bases between them. The CDR3 contains 14 residues. Germline CDR1 SGHTA, CDR2 FQGNSA. The CDR3 bases are TGTGCCAGCAGCCGGATCCCAGGGGGGCCGGGGCAGTTCTTC. As protein: CASSRIPGGPGQFF.

The rearrangement joins TRBV6-1 to TRBJ1-4; 11 bases are a match to TRBD1. This CDR3 has 14 residues. Trimming took 2 bases from V and 8 from J; bases not matched to a gene: 1. Germline loops: CDR1 MNHNS, CDR2 SASEGT. The CDR3 DNA reads as TGTGCCAGCAGTGAACGGACAGGGGGCGAAAAACTGTTTTTT. Its translation is CASSERTGGEKLFF.

The genes are TRBV18 and TRBJ1-1; no reliable D call. CDR1 and CDR2 from the germline V gene are KGHSH and LQKENI. CDR3 size: 13 residues. Trimming stripped 6 bases from V and 0 bases from J, with 8 bases between. The CDR3 DNA sequence: TGTGCCAGCTCTGAGGGCATGAACACTGAAGCTTTCTTT. It specifies CASSEGMNTEAFF.

This rearrangement joins TRBV10-3 to TRBJ2-5; 8 bases line up with TRBD1. V lost 5 bases and J lost 2; bases outside the gene matches: 1. Germline V gene sequence: CDR1 ENHRY, CDR2 SYGVKD. CDR3 length equals 13 residues. The CDR3 DNA follows: TGTGCCATCAGTACAGGGGGGCAAGAGACCCAGTACTTC. It is translated as CAISTGGQETQYF.

V and J are TRBV18 and TRBJ1-1, with D possibly matching TRBD1 (5 bases). Germline V gives CDR1 KGHSH, CDR2 LQKENI. Deletions cut 1 base from V and 1 base from J, with 13 bases between. The CDR3 is made up of 16 amino acids. The CDR3, as DNA: TGTGCCAGCTCACCACAGCAGGGACTTTGGAACACTGAAGCTTTCTTT. Amino acid sequence: CASSPQQGLWNTEAFF. The whole variable domain, remainder taken from reference TRBV18 and TRBJ1-1, is NAGVMQNPRHLVRRRGQEARLRCSPMKGHSHVYWYRQLPEEGLKFMVYLQKENIIDESGMPKERFSAEFPKEGPSILRIQQVVRGDSAAYFCASSPQQGLWNTEAFFGQGTRLTVV.

The chain is built from TRBV5-6 and TRBJ2-3; TRBD1 agrees at 10 bases. CDR1 SGHDT and CDR2 YYEEEE come from the germline V gene. Trimming at V came to 2 bases and at J to 0 bases, leaving 3 bases not matched to a gene. The CDR3 has 16 residues. DNA for the CDR3: TGTGCCAGCAGCTTCCCGGACAGGGGGAGCACAGATACGCAGTATTTT. It encodes CASSFPDRGSTDTQYF.

The rearrangement links TRBV5-4 to TRBJ2-5; D is undetermined. With 7 bases removed from V and 4 bases from J, the gap between germline ends came to 14 bases. This CDR3 has 13 amino acids. CDR1 and CDR2 from the germline V gene are SGHNT and YYREEE (reference sequence). CDR3 region: CASQSARGETQYF. The CDR3 nucleotides read TGTGCCAGCCAGTCAGCGCGCGGAGAGACCCAGTACTTC.

The chain carries TRBV6-1 and TRBJ2-5, with TRBD2 identical over 10 bases. The germline gives CDR1 MNHNS, CDR2 SASEGT. This CDR3 region has 14 residues. J gave up 9 bases and V 2 bases, and 6 bases lay outside the gene matches. The CDR3 bases are TGTGCCAGCAGTGAAAGCGGGGGGGGGCAGGCCCAGTACTTC. It codes for CASSESGGGQAQYF.